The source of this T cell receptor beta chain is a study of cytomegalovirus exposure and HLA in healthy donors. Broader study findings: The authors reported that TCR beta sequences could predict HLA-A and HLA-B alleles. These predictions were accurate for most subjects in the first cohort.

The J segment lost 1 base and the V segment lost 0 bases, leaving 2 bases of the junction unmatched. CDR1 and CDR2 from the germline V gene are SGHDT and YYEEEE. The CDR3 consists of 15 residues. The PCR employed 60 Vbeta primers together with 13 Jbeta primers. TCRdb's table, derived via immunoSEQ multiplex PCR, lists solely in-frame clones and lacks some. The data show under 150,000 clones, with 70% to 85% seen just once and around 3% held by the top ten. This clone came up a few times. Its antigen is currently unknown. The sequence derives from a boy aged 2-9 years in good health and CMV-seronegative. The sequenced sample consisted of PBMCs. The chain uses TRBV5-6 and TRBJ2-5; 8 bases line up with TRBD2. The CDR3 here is CASSLGRGVQETQYF. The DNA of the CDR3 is TGTGCCAGCAGCTTGGGGCGGGGGGTCCAAGAGACCCAGTACTTC.